The 4 T cell receptor beta chains given below trace back to one sample, sequenced in a study of neurological immune-mediated disorders. TCRdb recomputed calls from the 5' RACE reads with MiXCR, one row per CDR3 protein. The data contain 20,000 to 30,000 distinct CDR3 sequences, almost 2.5% of them singletons. The sequenced sample consisted of PBMCs. The receptors stem from a woman in her 50s with multiple sclerosis.

The table lists this clonotype with many counts. Relative to the germline gene, one junction end is altered; a read error may explain this. This sequence joins TRBV6-5 and TRBJ1-6; no clear D. The CDR3 contains 14 residues. CDR1 and CDR2 from the germline V gene are MNHEY and SVGAGI. Here the CDR3 DNA reads TGTGCCAGCAGCTCCGGGTCCTTCGGTTCACCCCTCAACTTT. Translating it yields CASSSGSFGSPLNF.

This clonotype is classed as medium-sized (0.01 to 0.1%). The chain links TRBV7-9 to TRBJ1-2; D remains ambiguous. The germline V and J ends were trimmed by 2 bases and 2 bases, with 6 bases remaining between them. Per the germline V gene, CDR1 is SEHNR and CDR2 is FQNEAQ (reference sequence). This CDR3 is 13 amino acids long. The CDR3, as DNA: TGTGCCAGCAGCTTAATACAGAACTATGGCTACACCTTC. Translation gives CASSLIQNYGYTF.

This clonotype was recorded a few times. The rearrangement links TRBV20-1 to TRBJ1-2, with 10 bases identical to TRBD1. Germline-derived CDR1 and CDR2 are DFQATT and SNEGSKA (reference sequence). This CDR3 contains 13 residues. After removal of 6 bases from V and 3 bases from J, the junction contained 4 bases not matched to a gene. CDR3 protein: CSADRGLDYGYTF. The DNA of the CDR3 is TGCAGTGCCGACAGGGGGCTCGACTATGGCTACACCTTC.

The rearrangement links TRBV20-1 to TRBJ2-7, with 9 bases identical to TRBD1. The CDR3 covers 14 residues. V lost 3 bases to trimming and J lost 6 bases; unmatched junction nucleotides: 9. The V gene's germline CDR1 is DFQATT and CDR2 SNEGSKA (reference sequence). The CDR3 sequence is CSASSTGGTGEQYF. DNA for the CDR3: TGCAGTGCTAGTTCGACAGGGGGAACGGGCGAGCAGTACTTC.